This entry lists 26 T cell receptor beta chains sequenced from one sample in a study of cytomegalovirus exposure and HLA in healthy donors. PCR primers comprised 60 Vbeta and 13 Jbeta primers. TCRdb's copy holds only in-frame clones and misses some; the assay was immunoSEQ multiplex PCR. The sample yields about 94,000 clones, over 65% seen once. Sequences were obtained from PBMCs. These receptors originate from a human donor in good health.

The chain has TRBV7-9 and TRBJ2-6; unclear D gene. CDR1 and CDR2 from the germline V gene are SEHNR and FQNEAQ (reference sequence). This CDR3 contains 16 residues. V was pared by 5 bases and J by 1 base, with 12 bases between. CDR3 protein: CASSARRLSGANVLTF. The CDR3 DNA reads as TGTGCCAGCAGCGCCCGGCGGTTATCTGGGGCCAACGTCCTGACTTTC.

The chain carries TRBV27 and TRBJ2-1, with D tentatively TRBD1 (5 bases). Trimming shortened V by 2 bases and J by 5 bases, and 13 bases separated the two germline ends. CDR1 is MNHEY, CDR2 SMNVEV, per germline (reference sequence). This CDR3 contains 15 residues. DNA of the CDR3: TGTGCCAGCAGTTTAGGGCGAAGGGGTCACAATGAGCAGTTCTTC. It is translated as CASSLGRRGHNEQFF.

The rearrangement uses TRBV14 and TRBJ2-1, with 8 bases fitting TRBD2. V lost 3 bases to trimming and J lost 7 bases; unmatched junction nucleotides: 8. Germline assignment: CDR1 SGHDN and CDR2 FVKESK. CDR3 length: 15 residues. CDR3 sequence: CASSQRAGVGNEQFF. The CDR3 DNA reads as TGTGCCAGCAGCCAGAGAGCGGGAGTAGGTAATGAGCAGTTCTTC.

V is TRBV28 and J is TRBJ2-7; D remains unclear. The CDR3 spans 12 residues. Germline V gene sequence: CDR1 MDHEN, CDR2 SYDVKM. V lost 3 bases to trimming and J lost 3 bases, with 6 bases between them. This CDR3 is CASSFQFYEQYF. CDR3 nucleotides: TGTGCCAGCAGTTTCCAATTCTACGAGCAGTACTTC.

V is TRBV6-1 and J is TRBJ2-7; 7 bases are a match to TRBD1. Germline assignment: CDR1 MNHNS and CDR2 SASEGT. The CDR3 consists of 14 residues. The J segment lost 2 bases and the V segment lost 4 bases, leaving 5 bases of the junction unmatched. CDR3 nucleotide sequence: TGTGCCAGCAGTGGGCAGGGGGTTCCCTACGAGCAGTACTTC. It codes for CASSGQGVPYEQYF.

CDR3 coding DNA: TGTGCCAGCAGCTTAGCGACGGGGGGGTGGGCGACCCAGTACTTC. As protein: CASSLATGGWATQYF. The rearrangement joins TRBV7-2 to TRBJ2-5, with 8 bases that match TRBD2. Germline CDR1 and CDR2: SGHTA and FQGNSA. Trimming at V came to 0 bases and at J to 7 bases, leaving 7 bases not matched to a gene. This CDR3 is built from 15 residues.

V usage is TRBV19 and J usage is TRBJ1-4; D unresolved. Trimming pared 1 base from V and 0 bases from J, leaving 9 bases between. The length of the CDR3 is 16 residues. Looked up from germline, CDR1 is LNHDA and CDR2 is SQIVND (reference sequence). CDR3 loop: CASSIGVGATNEKLFF. The CDR3 region has the DNA TGTGCCAGTAGTATAGGAGTGGGAGCAACTAATGAAAAACTGTTTTTT.

The chain links TRBV5-1 to TRBJ1-1; 11 positions agree with TRBD1. The junction had 8 bases not matched to a gene; V was cut back by 4 bases and J by 6 bases. The CDR3 contains 15 residues. Germline V lookup: CDR1 SGHRS, CDR2 YFSETQ. The CDR3 sequence: CASSTRTGGAAEAFF. DNA of the CDR3: TGCGCCAGCAGCACTAGGACAGGGGGCGCGGCTGAAGCTTTCTTT.

The chain combines TRBV7-9 with TRBJ1-2; D might be TRBD1 (5 bases). V gave up 8 bases and J gave up 6 bases, with 10 bases separating them. The CDR3 runs to 11 residues. The germline V gene has CDR1 SEHNR and CDR2 FQNEAQ (reference sequence). CDR3 in DNA: TGTGCCAGCCTGGGGGGGAATGGCTACACCTTC. Translated: CASLGGNGYTF.

This chain uses TRBV5-8 with TRBJ2-3; tentative D call: TRBD2 (7 bases). This CDR3 is built from 16 residues. Germline CDR1 SGHTS, CDR2 YDEGEE. V was pared by 4 bases and J by 1 base, with 16 bases between. The CDR3 DNA reads as TGTGCCAGCAGCCCGAGGAAAGGGGGGGGCACAGATACGCAGTATTTT. As protein: CASSPRKGGGTDTQYF. The entire variable domain, with the rest obtained from reference TRBV5-8 and TRBJ2-3, is as follows: EAGVTQSPTHLIKTRGQQATLRCSPISGHTSVYWYQQALGLGLQFLLWYDEGEERNRGNFPPRFSGRQFPNYSSELNVNALELEDSALYLCASSPRKGGGTDTQYFGPGTRLTVL.

About this clone: One end of the junction varies from germline; a read error may be responsible. This chain uses TRBV19 with TRBJ2-7; D gene ambiguous. The CDR3 consists of 14 residues. Germline values: CDR1 LNHDA, CDR2 SQIVND (reference sequence). The CDR3 loop is CASSILRAVGPPDF. For the CDR3, the DNA is TGTGCCAGTAGTATCCTGCGTGCGGTCGGTCCGCCGGACTTC.

This clone has only a few counts. The chain uses TRBV5-5 and TRBJ2-2; 7 positions agree with TRBD1. With V trimmed by 5 bases and J by 6 bases, 7 bases remained unmatched. The CDR3 consists of 14 residues. Germline CDR1 and CDR2: SGHKS and YYEKEE (reference sequence). In nucleotides, the CDR3 is TGTGCCAGCAGAACCGGGACAGTGGCCGGGGAGCTGTTTTTT. Translating it yields CASRTGTVAGELFF. The full variable domain, completed using reference TRBV5-5 and TRBJ2-2, is DAGVTQSPTHLIKTRGQQVTLRCSPISGHKSVSWYQQVLGQGPQFIFQYYEKEERGRGNFPDRFSARQFPNYSSELNVNALLLGDSALYLCASRTGTVAGELFFGEGSRLTVL.

V is TRBV19 and J is TRBJ1-1; no reliable D call. Germline V CDR1 and CDR2: LNHDA, SQIVND (reference sequence). The germline V and J ends were trimmed by 1 base and 1 base, with 10 bases remaining between them. The CDR3 loop spans 15 amino acids. The CDR3 loop is CASSIGAPRNTEAFF. As DNA, the CDR3 is TGTGCCAGTAGTATAGGCGCCCCACGGAACACTGAAGCTTTCTTT.

The chain joins TRBV19 to TRBJ2-3, with D unclear. CDR1 is LNHDA and CDR2 is SQIVND in the germline V gene (reference sequence). This CDR3 contains 15 residues. V gave up 2 bases and J gave up 1 base, with 10 bases separating them. CDR3 bases: TGTGCCAGTAGTATATCTCCGCTAGGCACAGATACGCAGTATTTT. Amino acids: CASSISPLGTDTQYF. Full variable domain (outside the CDR3, taken from reference TRBV19 and TRBJ2-3): DGGITQSPKYLFRKEGQNVTLSCEQNLNHDAMYWYRQDPGQGLRLIYYSQIVNDFQKGDIAEGYSVSREKKESFPLTVTSAQKNPTAFYLCASSISPLGTDTQYFGPGTRLTVL.

This clone appeared a single time. The V and J genes are TRBV19 and TRBJ1-5; 10 bases fit TRBD1. The CDR3 has 15 amino acids. V trimming: 4 bases; J trimming: 2 bases; junction bases outside the gene matches: 2. Germline loops: CDR1 LNHDA, CDR2 SQIVND (reference sequence). The CDR3 region has the DNA TGTGCCAGTAGTAAAGGGACAGGGGGCAATCAGCCCCAGCATTTT. This encodes CASSKGTGGNQPQHF.

This clone has only a few counts. The gene calls are TRBV28 and TRBJ1-2; TRBD1 matches at 7 bases. Germline-derived CDR1 and CDR2 are MDHEN and SYDVKM. This CDR3 spans 13 amino acids. The J segment lost 12 bases and the V segment lost 4 bases, leaving 11 bases of the junction unmatched. The CDR3 spells CASSSPLRQGHTF. The CDR3, as DNA: TGTGCCAGCAGTTCCCCCCTCCGACAGGGCCACACCTTC.

The chain couples TRBV14 to TRBJ1-1; no firm D call. V dropped 1 base and J dropped 7 bases, with 10 bases sitting between them. CDR3 length: 13 amino acids. CDR1 and CDR2 (germline): SGHDN, FVKESK. The chain's CDR3 is CASSQVLGGEAFF. The CDR3 region has the DNA TGTGCCAGCAGCCAAGTCCTGGGAGGTGAAGCTTTCTTT.

The count of this clone is one. This rearrangement joins TRBV19 to TRBJ2-7; 12 bases align to TRBD2. The CDR3 runs to 15 residues. V lost 9 bases to trimming and J lost 0 bases; unmatched junction nucleotides: 6. Germline-derived CDR1 and CDR2 are LNHDA and SQIVND (reference sequence). The DNA of the CDR3 is TGTGCCAGCCGACTAGCGGGGGAGAGCTCCTACGAGCAGTACTTC. Protein sequence: CASRLAGESSYEQYF. Drawing the rest from reference TRBV19 and TRBJ2-7, the complete variable domain is DGGITQSPKYLFRKEGQNVTLSCEQNLNHDAMYWYRQDPGQGLRLIYYSQIVNDFQKGDIAEGYSVSREKKESFPLTVTSAQKNPTAFYLCASRLAGESSYEQYFGPGTRLTVT.

This rearrangement joins TRBV27 to TRBJ2-1, with D maybe TRBD2 (6 bases). From germline, CDR1 is MNHEY and CDR2 SMNVEV (reference sequence). CDR3 length: 14 amino acids. Trimming removed 3 bases at V and 8 bases at J, with 14 bases between. The CDR3 protein is CASSFLREKHEQFF. CDR3 in DNA: TGTGCCAGCAGTTTCTTACGGGAGAAACATGAGCAGTTCTTC.

This chain links TRBV7-6 with TRBJ2-6; D call uncertain. CDR1 SGHVS and CDR2 FNYEAQ come from the germline V gene. The CDR3 totals 16 residues. Trimming pared 5 bases from V and 0 bases from J, leaving 11 bases between. CDR3 in DNA: TGTGCCAGCAGCCCAGATGGCTTCTCTGGGGCCAACGTCCTGACTTTC. Protein: CASSPDGFSGANVLTF.

CDR3 sequence (DNA): TGTGCCAGCAGCTTAGGTGGTGGGGGCCCTCAGCCCCAGCATTTT. It specifies CASSLGGGGPQPQHF. This chain connects TRBV7-8 to TRBJ1-5; a possible D gene is TRBD1 (6 bases). V was clipped by 1 base and J by 6 bases, with 13 bases between them. Per the germline V gene, CDR1 is SGHVS and CDR2 is FQNEAQ. CDR3 length: 15 residues.

The DNA for the CDR3 is TGTGCCACCAGCAGCTGGGGGGGCCCGTCTACAGATACGCAGTATTTT. This encodes CATSSWGGPSTDTQYF. The gene calls are TRBV15 and TRBJ2-3; D perhaps matches TRBD2 (7 bases). V was trimmed by 3 bases and J by 3 bases, leaving 16 bases between them. In germline, CDR1 is LNHNV, CDR2 YYDKDF (reference sequence). The CDR3 sequence is 16 residues long. Variable domain in full (rest from reference TRBV15 and TRBJ2-3): DAMVIQNPRYQVTQFGKPVTLSCSQTLNHNVMYWYQQKSSQAPKLLFHYYDKDFNNEADTPDNFQSRRPNTSFCFLDIRSPGLGDTAMYLCATSSWGGPSTDTQYFGPGTRLTVL.

J is TRBJ2-7 and V is TRBV4-2, with TRBD1 as a possible D gene (6 bases). Per germline, CDR1 LGHNA and CDR2 YNFKEQ. The CDR3 consists of 17 residues. V lost 4 bases to trimming and J lost 4 bases, with 23 bases between them. The CDR3 loop reads CASSPEGDPTREYEQYF. CDR3 DNA: TGTGCCAGCAGCCCCGAGGGGGACCCCACTAGGGAATACGAGCAGTACTTC.

CDR3 sequence (DNA): TGTGCCACCAGCAGAGATTGGGACAAGAACACTGAAGCTTTCTTT. Protein: CATSRDWDKNTEAFF. This chain joins TRBV15 and TRBJ1-1; TRBD1 is a possible D gene (6 bases). Germline V gene lookup returns CDR1 LNHNV and CDR2 YYDKDF (reference sequence). With 0 bases removed from V and 1 base from J, the gap between germline ends came to 9 bases. This CDR3 contains 15 residues.

The chain joins TRBV11-1 to TRBJ2-5; perhaps TRBD2 as D (5 bases). Trimming took off 5 bases at V and 3 bases at J, with 16 bases between the two ends. Germline CDR1 SGHAT, CDR2 FQDESV (reference sequence). The CDR3 sequence is 15 residues long. This CDR3 is CASSRSGSWEETQYF. CDR3 in DNA: TGTGCCAGCAGCCGAAGTGGGAGCTGGGAAGAGACCCAGTACTTC.

The V and J genes are TRBV19 and TRBJ2-5; D is ambiguous. The CDR3 consists of 13 residues. Trimming left V 6 bases short and J 4 bases short, with 12 bases between. CDR1 and CDR2 from the germline V gene are LNHDA and SQIVND (reference sequence). The CDR3: CASRSPGGETQYF. CDR3 DNA sequence: TGTGCCAGTAGATCCCCGGGTGGAGAGACCCAGTACTTC. Full variable domain (missing parts from reference TRBV19 and TRBJ2-5): DGGITQSPKYLFRKEGQNVTLSCEQNLNHDAMYWYRQDPGQGLRLIYYSQIVNDFQKGDIAEGYSVSREKKESFPLTVTSAQKNPTAFYLCASRSPGGETQYFGPGTRLLVL.